Listed below are T cell receptor beta chains from one sample, sequenced in a study of T cell responses to AZD1222 COVID-19 vaccine. Profiled with immunoSEQ multiplex PCR; TCRdb holds only in-frame clones, not every one. The table has roughly 140,000 clones, around 83% seen once. The sequenced sample was peripheral blood, obtained on day 0 of MenACWY control vaccination. These receptors came from an adult in good health. CDR3s include the opening cysteine and the closing phenylalanine or tryptophan. D genes are given only for firm matches. Clone size is shown for a subset of rows, as once, few, many or a class of expanded clone.

d_gene	abundance	j_gene	v_gene	CDR3aa	CDR3nt
.	once	TRBJ2-5	TRBV5-1	CASSPGHLQETQYF	TGCGCCAGCAGCCCGGGACACTTGCAAGAGACCCAGTACTTC
TRBD1	once	TRBJ1-2	TRBV30	CAWGRTGDAVNGYTF	TGTGCCTGGGGACGGACAGGTGACGCGGTGAATGGCTACACCTTC
.	.	TRBJ1-1	TRBV19	CASNSRMNTEAFF	TGTGCCAGTAATAGTCGGATGAACACTGAAGCTTTCTTT
.	.	TRBJ2-5	TRBV12-3/TRBV12-4	CASSVQGRETQYF	TGTGCCAGCAGTGTACAGGGGAGGGAGACCCAGTACTTC
TRBD1	.	TRBJ2-5	TRBV25-1	CASSLQGAGQETQYF	TGTGCCAGCAGTTTACAGGGGGCTGGCCAAGAGACCCAGTACTTC
TRBD1	.	TRBJ1-1	TRBV6-5	CASSRGQGRTEAFF	TGTGCCAGCAGCCGCGGACAGGGTAGGACTGAAGCTTTCTTT
TRBD1	.	TRBJ1-6	TRBV27	CASSFGQGGSSPLHF	TGTGCCAGCAGTTTCGGGCAGGGGGGTTCTTCACCCCTCCACTTT
.	many	TRBJ1-4	TRBV28	CASSLGGVWEKLFF	TGTGCCAGCAGCCTAGGGGGAGTTTGGGAAAAACTGTTTTTT
.	.	TRBJ1-1	TRBV18	CASSNRGRSAFF	TGTGCCAGCTCTAACCGGGGGCGGTCAGCTTTCTTT
.	.	TRBJ2-7	TRBV19	CASSIVAGLDDEQYF	TGTGCCAGTAGTATAGTGGCAGGGTTGGACGACGAGCAGTACTTC
.	.	TRBJ1-1	TRBV9	CASSVDGQGLTEAFF	TGTGCCAGCAGCGTAGACGGGCAGGGACTCACTGAAGCTTTCTTT
.	.	TRBJ2-7	TRBV7-9	CASSLAGVTYEQYF	TGTGCCAGCAGCTTAGCGGGGGTTACCTACGAGCAGTACTTC
.	.	TRBJ2-5	TRBV7-2	CASSLTGTLPGETQYF	TGTGCCAGCAGCTTGACTGGGACCCTCCCGGGAGAGACCCAGTACTTC
.	.	TRBJ1-1	TRBV6-5	CASSEGQLSEAFF	TGTGCCAGCAGCGAGGGACAACTTTCTGAAGCTTTCTTT
.	few	TRBJ1-1	TRBV14	CASSHSRRDTEAFF	TGTGCCAGCAGCCATTCCCGGAGGGACACTGAAGCTTTCTTT
.	.	TRBJ2-7	TRBV18	CASSPTGSQKEQYF	TGTGCCAGCTCACCGACAGGATCGCAAAAGGAGCAGTACTTC
.	.	TRBJ1-1	TRBV29-1	CSAAEGNTEAFF	TGCAGCGCCGCGGAGGGGAACACTGAAGCTTTCTTT
.	.	TRBJ1-3	TRBV13	CASSRGGYGNTIYF	TGTGCCAGCAGCCGGGGGGGTTATGGAAACACCATATATTTT
.	few	TRBJ2-2	TRBV9	CASSPDGRGELFF	TGTGCCAGCAGCCCCGACGGAAGAGGGGAGCTGTTTTTT
TRBD2	.	TRBJ2-1	TRBV4-1	CASSHDLREEQFF	TGCGCCAGCAGCCACGACCTGCGGGAGGAGCAGTTCTTC
.	once	TRBJ1-5	TRBV4-2	CASSRQDNQPQHF	TGTGCCAGCAGCCGACAGGACAATCAGCCCCAGCATTTT
.	.	TRBJ2-5	TRBV28	CASRGVFRLSRGETQYF	TGTGCCAGCAGAGGGGTTTTTAGGCTCTCTAGGGGAGAGACCCAGTACTTC
.	.	TRBJ1-5	TRBV5-1	CASSLEGGASNQPQHF	TGCGCCAGCAGCCTAGAGGGAGGCGCCAGCAATCAGCCCCAGCATTTT
.	.	TRBJ1-6	TRBV14	CASSNRVPRDSPLHF	TGTGCCAGCAGCAACCGGGTTCCGCGCGATTCACCCCTCCACTTT
.	.	TRBJ2-1	TRBV19	CASSTRGRYNEQFF	TGTGCCAGTAGTACCCGGGGCAGATACAATGAGCAGTTCTTC
.	.	TRBJ2-6	TRBV18	CASSPFGRGEYSGANVLTF	TGTGCCAGCTCACCATTTGGCAGAGGGGAGTACTCTGGGGCCAACGTCCTGACTTTC
.	.	TRBJ2-3	TRBV18	CASHGSTDTQYF	TGTGCCAGCCACGGAAGCACAGATACGCAGTATTTT
.	once	TRBJ1-6	TRBV27	CASSSQSSSYNSPLHF	TGTGCCAGCAGTTCCCAGTCCAGCTCCTATAATTCACCCCTCCACTTT
TRBD2	.	TRBJ2-1	TRBV5-4	CASSSRRTSGGAALREQFF	TGTGCCAGCAGCTCCCGGAGGACTAGCGGGGGGGCGGCGTTACGTGAGCAGTTCTTC
TRBD1	.	TRBJ2-2	TRBV18	CASSLRTGDTGELFF	TGTGCCAGCTCACTTCGGACAGGGGACACCGGGGAGCTGTTTTTT
TRBD2	.	TRBJ2-6	TRBV6-5	CASSYGGGAGANVLTF	TGTGCCAGCAGTTACGGGGGGGGTGCTGGGGCCAACGTCCTGACTTTC
.	.	TRBJ1-2	TRBV6-5	CASSYSTGRGGGYTF	TGTGCCAGCAGTTACTCGACTGGGCGCGGCGGTGGCTACACCTTC
TRBD1	.	TRBJ1-1	TRBV12-5	CASGLVQGAEAFF	TGTGCTAGTGGTTTGGTACAGGGGGCTGAAGCTTTCTTT
TRBD1	.	TRBJ2-6	TRBV15	CATSREGQGAGANVLTF	TGTGCCACCAGCAGGGAGGGACAGGGGGCTGGGGCCAACGTCCTGACTTTC
.	.	TRBJ2-2	TRBV6-4	CASSDADTGELFF	TGTGCCAGCAGTGACGCTGACACCGGGGAGCTGTTTTTT
.	few	TRBJ1-2	TRBV6-5	CASSLLQGHPYTF	TGTGCCAGCAGTTTATTACAGGGACATCCATACACCTTC
.	.	TRBJ2-5	TRBV7-3	CASSLEAVSGPRATQYF	TGTGCCAGCAGCTTAGAGGCGGTATCGGGGCCAAGAGCGACCCAGTACTTC
TRBD1	.	TRBJ2-3	TRBV5-6	CASSGSGTGGTDTQYF	TGTGCCAGCAGCGGCTCCGGGACAGGGGGCACAGATACGCAGTATTTT
.	.	TRBJ1-2	TRBV19	CASNPAANYGYTF	TGTGCCAGTAATCCCGCGGCTAACTATGGCTACACCTTC
.	.	TRBJ1-1	TRBV5-3	CARSPLNRGAFF	TGTGCCAGAAGCCCTCTCAACCGGGGAGCTTTCTTT
.	.	TRBJ1-1	TRBV19	CASSMGQPNTEAFF	TGTGCCAGTAGTATGGGGCAACCGAACACTGAAGCTTTCTTT
TRBD1	.	TRBJ2-6	TRBV7-3	CASSTQGTGGSGANVLTF	TGTGCCAGCAGCACACAAGGGACAGGGGGCTCTGGGGCCAACGTCCTGACTTTC
.	.	TRBJ1-2	TRBV28	CASSPQPYSPLGYTF	TGTGCCAGCAGTCCACAGCCTTACTCTCCCTTGGGCTACACCTTC
TRBD1	.	TRBJ1-5	TRBV19	CASSTRTGSTLSRQPQHF	TGTGCCAGTAGTACCAGGACAGGGTCTACATTATCCCGTCAGCCCCAGCATTTT
TRBD2	once	TRBJ2-3	TRBV5-1	CASSLWTSGAKTDTQYF	TGCGCCAGCAGCTTGTGGACTAGCGGGGCCAAAACAGATACGCAGTATTTT
.	.	TRBJ1-1	TRBV2	CASPWGGGTEAFF	TGTGCCAGCCCTTGGGGTGGTGGCACTGAAGCTTTCTTT
.	few	TRBJ2-5	TRBV10-3	CAISGRNNQETQYF	TGTGCCATCAGTGGGAGGAACAATCAAGAGACCCAGTACTTC
.	.	TRBJ2-6	TRBV4-2	CASSPRTGANVLTF	TGTGCCAGCAGCCCGAGGACAGGGGCCAACGTCCTGACTTTC
.	.	TRBJ2-2	TRBV5-1	CASSWKRNTGELFF	TGCGCCAGCAGCTGGAAGAGAAACACCGGGGAGCTGTTTTTT
.	few	TRBJ1-4	TRBV6-5	CASSRGVLNEKLFF	TGTGCCAGCAGCCGAGGGGTGCTTAATGAAAAACTGTTTTTT
.	.	TRBJ1-6	TRBV9	CASSVGGQGRTPLHF	TGTGCCAGCAGCGTAGGTGGACAAGGGAGAACGCCCCTCCACTTT